This TCR beta chain appears in the sequencing data of a study of shared clonotypes between healthy human individuals. Study-wide results and caveats: The expectation was that sequencing depth would affect clonotype sharing among donors. When compared with the clonotypes that were shared by all four sorted-subset donors, the non-shared clonotypes turned out to have lower generation probabilities. Naive subsets, compared against memory subsets, generally had larger estimated richness values.

A word on this clone: The antigen is unknown.

Original analysis: Sequence data from immunoSEQ were junction-only and lacked quality scores; consequently, filtering differed. Clones were sequenced by immunoSEQ multiplex PCR, and TCRdb holds only the in-frame ones, with some missing. Clone size and V and J calls were adopted from that table, with D and trimming inferred from the DNA. Of millions of clones in the sample, 95% were seen once. V shed 7 bases, J shed 3 bases, and the junction held 4 bases outside the gene matches. Germline lookup yields CDR1 SEHNR and CDR2 FQNEAQ (reference sequence). This CDR3 contains 14 residues. The chain has TRBV7-9 and TRBJ1-3; 9 nucleotides match TRBD1. This receptor was identified in a man younger than 35 in good health. The sequenced sample was naive CD4+ T cells sorted from blood. Subset reported: CD45RA+ positively selected. The chain's CDR3 is CASIQDRGGNTIYF. The CDR3 coding sequence is TGTGCCAGCATCCAGGACAGGGGTGGAAACACCATATATTTT.